The 18 T cell receptor beta chains below all came from one sample that was sequenced in a study of T cell repertoires in cytomegalovirus infection. TCRdb re-analysed the reads in MiXCR, keeping a single row per CDR3 protein. The data contain a few hundred thousand distinct CDR3 sequences, 34% of them singletons. Their recognized antigens are unknown. Sequenced here: cultured PBMCs, sampled from culture after CMV antigen stimulation. Receptors originate from a human donor in good health (CMV status not recorded). Some clones in this sample may be carry-over from other donors' samples.

This clonotype has just a few counts. The J gene is TRBJ2-2, the V gene TRBV7-2; 9 nucleotides align to TRBD1. Germline V CDR1 and CDR2: SGHTA, FQGNSA. CDR3 length: 15 residues. Trimming took 1 base from V and 4 from J; bases not matched to a gene: 1. CDR3 bases: TGTGCCAGCAGCTTAGTGACAGGGGGCACCGGGGAGCTGTTTTTT. This encodes CASSLVTGGTGELFF.

The rearrangement links TRBV5-6 to TRBJ2-3; either TRBD1 or TRBD2 may supply D (5 bases each). The germline V and J ends were trimmed by 2 bases and 1 base, with 14 bases remaining between them. CDR3 length: 16 residues. Germline lookup yields CDR1 SGHDT and CDR2 YYEEEE. DNA of the CDR3: TGTGCCAGCAGCTTATGGGGCTTCGGGGGCACAGATACGCAGTATTTT. It encodes CASSLWGFGGTDTQYF.

This chain uses TRBV20-1 with TRBJ2-5; TRBD1 matches 11 bases. The V gene's germline CDR1 is DFQATT and CDR2 SNEGSKA (reference sequence). CDR3 length equals 14 residues. The V gene end was trimmed by 5 bases and the J gene end by 5 bases; junction bases not matched to a gene: 7. The CDR3 DNA reads as TGCAGTGCTGCTCGGACAGGGGGCATCGAGACCCAGTACTTC. It is translated as CSAARTGGIETQYF.

The chain couples TRBV11-1 to TRBJ1-1; D is ambiguous. With 4 bases removed from V and 1 base from J, the gap between germline ends came to 13 bases. The CDR3 runs 15 residues. Looked up from germline, CDR1 is SGHAT and CDR2 is FQDESV (reference sequence). The CDR3 DNA is TGTGCCAGCAGCTACCGGGCCGCACCGAACACTGAAGCTTTCTTT. This encodes CASSYRAAPNTEAFF.

This clonotype was seen only a few times. The chain has TRBV5-1 and TRBJ1-1; TRBD1 aligns across 10 bases. The CDR3 is made up of 17 amino acids. After removal of 0 bases from V and 6 bases from J, the junction contained 11 bases not matched to a gene. Germline CDR1 reads SGHRS; CDR2 reads YFSETQ. CDR3 protein: CASSLARYRDRGSEAFF. The DNA of the CDR3 is TGCGCCAGCAGCTTGGCACGCTACAGGGACAGGGGATCTGAAGCTTTCTTT.

This clonotype was observed a few times. This chain joins TRBV7-3 and TRBJ2-7, with a possible D match to TRBD2 (7 bases). V was pared by 5 bases and J by 2 bases, with 19 bases between. The CDR3 has 16 residues. Germline CDR1 and CDR2: SGHTA and FQGTGA. CDR3 in amino acids: CASSAKGGSPPYEQYF. CDR3 in DNA: TGTGCCAGCAGCGCGAAGGGGGGGTCCCCTCCCTACGAGCAGTACTTC.

This clonotype came up a few times. The rearrangement links TRBV28 to TRBJ1-1; TRBD1 matches 7 bases. CDR3 length equals 17 residues. V trimming: 4 bases; J trimming: 0 bases; junction bases outside the gene matches: 11. Germline V gene lookup returns CDR1 MDHEN and CDR2 SYDVKM. As DNA, the CDR3 is TGTGCCAGCAGTTCGGACAGGACGGGAATCATGAACACTGAAGCTTTCTTT. Protein: CASSSDRTGIMNTEAFF.

The gene calls are TRBV10-3 and TRBJ2-7, with unresolved D. The germline gives CDR1 ENHRY, CDR2 SYGVKD. This CDR3 comprises 13 residues. V shed 4 bases and J shed 0 bases, with 7 bases lying between them. The CDR3 loop reads CAISVGSSYEQYF. CDR3 nucleotide sequence: TGTGCCATCAGTGTTGGTAGCTCCTACGAGCAGTACTTC.

The rearrangement joins TRBV12-5 to TRBJ2-1; 11 nucleotides agree with TRBD1. With 6 bases clipped from V and 4 bases from J, the junction kept 8 bases outside the gene matches. This CDR3 comprises 16 residues. Germline assignment: CDR1 LGHNT and CDR2 FRNRAP. In nucleotides, the CDR3 is TGTGCTAGTGGCTCGGGCCGGGACAGGGGGTACAATGAGCAGTTCTTC. This codes for CASGSGRDRGYNEQFF. Full variable domain (missing parts from reference TRBV12-5 and TRBJ2-1): DARVTQTPRHKVTEMGQEVTMRCQPILGHNTVFWYRQTMMQGLELLAYFRNRAPLDDSGMPKDRFSAEMPDATLATLKIQPSEPRDSAVYFCASGSGRDRGYNEQFFGPGTRLTVL.

The chain has TRBV12-3 or TRBV12-4 and TRBJ1-1; 7 bases fit TRBD1. This CDR3 contains 13 residues. V lost 5 bases, J lost 7 bases, and 7 bases stayed unmatched. The CDR3 sequence is CASSLGQSNEAFF. Here the CDR3 DNA reads TGTGCCAGCAGTCTGGGACAGAGTAATGAAGCTTTCTTT.

This chain uses TRBV28 with TRBJ2-7; either TRBD1 or TRBD2 may fit D (6 bases each). Germline CDR1 is MDHEN and CDR2 is SYDVKM. V lost 2 bases, J lost 4 bases, and 15 bases lay in between. The CDR3 runs to 15 residues. In DNA, the CDR3 is TGTGCCAGCAGTTTACGTTCGGGGGCGGTATACGAGCAGTACTTC. It is translated as CASSLRSGAVYEQYF.

This clonotype has only a few counts. The chain links TRBV7-2 to TRBJ2-7; D uncertain. The CDR3 length is 15 residues. Germline lookup yields CDR1 SGHTA and CDR2 FQGNSA. The germline V and J ends were trimmed by 1 base and 3 bases, with 13 bases remaining between them. CDR3 coding DNA: TGTGCCAGCAGCTTAGTCCCACACCAGAGCTACGAGCAGTACTTC. Protein product: CASSLVPHQSYEQYF.

This clonotype was seen a handful of times. The rearrangement uses TRBV7-2 and TRBJ2-4; no reliable D call. CDR1 and CDR2 from the germline V gene are SGHTA and FQGNSA. This CDR3 has 13 residues. The V end lost 2 bases, the J end lost 11 bases, and 13 bases lay between the germline ends. The CDR3 DNA follows: TGTGCCAGCAGCTTATCTGTGCGAGACTTTCAGTACTTC. Translating gives CASSLSVRDFQYF.

This clonotype was detected only a few times. The chain recombines TRBV7-8 with TRBJ2-7; tentative D call: TRBD2 (6 bases). The germline V and J ends were trimmed by 5 bases and 4 bases, with 9 bases remaining between them. This CDR3 region has 12 residues. Germline loops: CDR1 SGHVS, CDR2 FQNEAQ. The CDR3 coding sequence is TGTGCCAGCAGCGCTGGGGGGTACGAGCAGTACGTC. This translates into CASSAGGYEQYV.

This clonotype came up a few times. This chain joins TRBV19 and TRBJ2-1; TRBD2 might be the D (5 bases). CDR1 is LNHDA, CDR2 SQIVND, per germline (reference sequence). V was cut by 8 bases and J by 3 bases, with 17 bases left in between. This CDR3 is built from 15 residues. CDR3 region: CASHSSGINYNEQFF. CDR3 DNA sequence: TGTGCCAGTCATTCCTCCGGGATTAACTACAATGAGCAGTTCTTC.

This clonotype has a handful of counts. The V gene is TRBV12-5, the J gene TRBJ2-5; D is perhaps TRBD1 (6 bases). The ends were cut back, 6 bases at V and 0 bases at J, with 14 bases in the middle. CDR1 and CDR2 from the germline V gene are LGHNT and FRNRAP. There are 15 residues in the CDR3. CDR3 DNA sequence: TGTGCTAGTGGGTCCGGGACACCTCACCAAGAGACCCAGTACTTC. Translated, it gives CASGSGTPHQETQYF.

The table lists this clonotype with a few counts. This rearrangement joins TRBV11-2 to TRBJ2-7, with TRBD1 as a possible D gene (5 bases). The CDR3 is 15 amino acids. The germline gives CDR1 SGHAT, CDR2 FQNNGV. Trimming took off 1 base at V and 4 bases at J, with 14 bases between the two ends. The CDR3 sequence is CASSLGFGREYEQYF. CDR3 coding DNA: TGTGCCAGCAGCTTAGGGTTCGGCAGGGAATACGAGCAGTACTTC.

The V and J genes are TRBV10-2 and TRBJ1-2; no reliable D call. Germline-derived CDR1 and CDR2 are WSHSY and SAAADI. The CDR3 runs to 13 residues. The V and J ends lost 2 bases and 8 bases respectively, with 12 bases between them. The CDR3 region has the DNA TGCGCCAGCAGTGAGGTTCCAGGCGGAGGCTACACCTTC. As protein: CASSEVPGGGYTF.